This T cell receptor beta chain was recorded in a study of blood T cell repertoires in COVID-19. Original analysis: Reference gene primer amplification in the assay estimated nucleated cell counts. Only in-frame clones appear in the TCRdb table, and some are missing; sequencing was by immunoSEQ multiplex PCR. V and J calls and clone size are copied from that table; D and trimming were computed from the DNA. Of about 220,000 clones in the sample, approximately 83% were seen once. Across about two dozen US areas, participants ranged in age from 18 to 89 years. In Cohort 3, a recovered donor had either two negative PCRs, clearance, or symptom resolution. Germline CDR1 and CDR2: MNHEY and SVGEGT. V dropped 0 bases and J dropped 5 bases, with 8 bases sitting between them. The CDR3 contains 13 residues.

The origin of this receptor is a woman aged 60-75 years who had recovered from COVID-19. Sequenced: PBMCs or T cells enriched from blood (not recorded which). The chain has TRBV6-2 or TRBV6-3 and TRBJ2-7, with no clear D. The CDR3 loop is CASSYSSADEQYF. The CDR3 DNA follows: TGTGCCAGCAGTTACTCGAGCGCTGACGAGCAGTACTTC.